One and the same sample provided the 18 T cell receptor beta chains below, sequenced in a study of T-cell memory formation after mild COVID-19 (dated by TCRdb to the early 2020s). The library came from 5' RACE. TCRdb records Illumina NovaSeq 6000 as the sequencer. TCRdb redid the processing of the public reads, applying fastp at Q25 and MiXCR, and retained in-frame beta chains. A single entry per CDR3 protein holds the most common genes and DNA from its merged rows. The sample profile shows under 250,000 distinct CDR3 sequences; 15% of them were found once. The ten largest clones represent 2% to 2.5% of the sample. The sample consisted of PBMCs or a T cell subset sorted from them (not recorded which). The receptors here all came from an adult woman who had mild COVID-19 (a few samples of this study predate the infection). The sample titles of this study are shuffled in the database, so cell type and time point are left out; the donor was told from shared clones.

The gene calls are TRBV12-3 or TRBV12-4 and TRBJ1-1; D remains ambiguous. CDR3 size: 14 residues. Trimming took off 3 bases at V and 6 bases at J, with 14 bases between the two ends. The CDR3 loop reads CASSFKGFSAEAFF. The CDR3 DNA follows: TGTGCCAGCAGTTTTAAGGGATTCAGCGCTGAAGCTTTCTTT.

In this sample, this clonotype turned up a few times. The J gene is TRBJ2-7, the V gene TRBV2; 9 nucleotides line up with TRBD1. Looked up from germline, CDR1 is SNHLY and CDR2 is FYNNEI. CDR3 size: 15 residues. The V segment lost 6 bases and the J segment 0 bases; nucleotides outside the gene matches: 6. The CDR3 nucleotides are TGTGCCAGCAGACAGGGGGCCTACAGCTCCTACGAGCAGTACTTC. Protein: CASRQGAYSSYEQYF.

This clonotype turned up a few times. The chain's CDR3 is CASSLVTSGTGELFF. In DNA form, the CDR3 reads TGTGCCAGCAGCTTAGTGACTAGCGGGACCGGGGAGCTGTTTTTT. The chain employs TRBV11-2 and TRBJ2-2; 10 nucleotides line up with TRBD2. After removal of 1 base from V and 5 bases from J, the junction contained 1 base not matched to a gene. This CDR3 comprises 15 residues. Germline assignment: CDR1 SGHAT and CDR2 FQNNGV.

This sequence joins TRBV20-1 and TRBJ2-1; D is perhaps TRBD2 (7 bases). This CDR3 has 13 residues. V lost 7 bases and J lost 7, with 17 bases in between. Germline CDR1 DFQATT, CDR2 SNEGSKA (reference sequence). In DNA form, the CDR3 reads TGCAGTGGGAGGGGGGGGAATGTGAATGAGCAGTTCTTC. This sequence encodes CSGRGGNVNEQFF.

This clonotype was observed a handful of times. V and J are TRBV11-2 and TRBJ2-7; the match to TRBD2 covers 8 bases. The V gene end was trimmed by 3 bases and the J gene end by 0 bases; junction bases not matched to a gene: 10. This CDR3 has 17 residues. In germline, CDR1 is SGHAT, CDR2 FQNNGV. The CDR3 region has the DNA TGTGCCAGCAGCTTTACAAGTTATAGCGGGGACTCCTACGAGCAGTACTTC. This codes for CASSFTSYSGDSYEQYF.

CDR3 bases: TGCGCCAGCAGCTTGGAGGGGGTGGACAGGAACACCGGGGAGCTGTTTTTT. Residues: CASSLEGVDRNTGELFF. This chain joins TRBV5-1 and TRBJ2-2; TRBD1 is a possible D gene (6 bases). CDR1 is SGHRS and CDR2 is YFSETQ in the germline V gene. V was trimmed by 0 bases and J by 1 base, leaving 13 bases between them. This CDR3 has 17 amino acids.

In this sample, this clonotype turned up a few times. The chain links TRBV20-1 to TRBJ2-7, with 10 bases fitting TRBD2. Trimming took 6 bases from V and 5 from J; bases not matched to a gene: 10. The CDR3 has 14 residues. In germline, CDR1 is DFQATT, CDR2 SNEGSKA (reference sequence). CDR3 region: CSAGGLAGAHEQYF. The DNA for the CDR3 is TGCAGTGCGGGAGGGCTAGCGGGAGCCCACGAGCAGTACTTC.

This clonotype was picked up a small number of times. In DNA, the CDR3 is TGCAGTGCTCGTCCGGGAGGGGTCTATGGCTACACCTTC. This gives the protein CSARPGGVYGYTF. This chain links TRBV20-1 with TRBJ1-2; D is perhaps TRBD1 (5 bases). The V gene's germline CDR1 is DFQATT and CDR2 SNEGSKA (reference sequence). The CDR3 is 13 residues long. Trimming removed 5 bases from V and 4 bases from J, with 14 bases in between.

This clonotype occurred a few times. The chain couples TRBV7-9 to TRBJ1-1, with D perhaps TRBD1 (6 bases). Trimming took off 1 base at V and 6 bases at J, with 12 bases between the two ends. Germline CDR1 SEHNR, CDR2 FQNEAQ (reference sequence). CDR3 size: 14 residues. This CDR3 reads CASSLVGGVSEAFF. CDR3 sequence (DNA): TGTGCCAGCAGCTTAGTAGGGGGGGTCTCTGAAGCTTTCTTT.

The gene calls are TRBV18 and TRBJ1-1; TRBD1 matches 8 bases. V was pared by 3 bases and J by 8 bases, with 8 bases of the junction left unmatched. Germline CDR1 KGHSH, CDR2 LQKENI. This CDR3 is built from 14 residues. CDR3 residues: CASSPPSTGAEAFF. For the CDR3, the DNA is TGTGCCAGCTCACCGCCGTCGACAGGGGCCGAAGCTTTCTTT.

This clonotype has a handful of counts. V gene TRBV5-1 combines with J gene TRBJ1-6; 8 bases are shared with TRBD1. The CDR3 covers 14 residues. V lost 9 bases and J lost 7; bases outside the gene matches: 9. Germline CDR1 is SGHRS and CDR2 is YFSETQ. The CDR3 DNA reads as TGCGCCACCACCCAGGGGGCCACGAATTCACCCCTCCACTTT. It specifies CATTQGATNSPLHF.

V gene TRBV27 combines with J gene TRBJ2-7, with 7 bases fitting TRBD2. Germline V CDR1 and CDR2: MNHEY, SMNVEV (reference sequence). Trimming removed 3 bases from V and 2 bases from J; junction bases left unmatched: 7. The CDR3 is made up of 15 amino acids. CDR3 residues: CASSFLASGTYEQYF. The DNA of the CDR3 is TGTGCCAGCAGTTTTTTAGCTAGCGGTACCTACGAGCAGTACTTC.

This clonotype has just a few counts. This chain links TRBV15 with TRBJ1-2; D might be TRBD1 (6 bases). The V end was cut by 0 bases, the J end by 8 bases, with 19 bases between. The CDR3 has 16 amino acids. Germline V gene data show CDR1 as LNHNV and CDR2 as YYDKDF (reference sequence). Here the CDR3 DNA reads TGTGCCACCAGCAGAGATGAGACAGGCGCCATGGGGGGCTACACCTTC. As protein: CATSRDETGAMGGYTF.

V gene TRBV20-1 combines with J gene TRBJ2-3, with a tentative D call TRBD2 (5 bases). Germline CDR1 and CDR2: DFQATT and SNEGSKA (reference sequence). V lost 0 bases, J lost 2 bases, and 12 bases lay in between. The length of the CDR3 is 15 residues. The CDR3 bases are TGCAGTGCTAGAGATCGGCTAGCCCCCACAGATACGCAGTATTTT. Its protein is CSARDRLAPTDTQYF.

In its sample, this clonotype was seen a few times. This chain uses TRBV10-3 with TRBJ1-3; D might be TRBD1 (5 bases). The length of the CDR3 is 16 residues. Trimming took off 5 bases at V and 0 bases at J, with 14 bases between the two ends. The V gene's germline CDR1 is ENHRY and CDR2 SYGVKD. CDR3 protein: CAISPGTWNSGNTIYF. The CDR3 DNA sequence: TGTGCCATCAGTCCTGGGACGTGGAACTCTGGAAACACCATATATTTT.

This chain links TRBV12-3 or TRBV12-4 with TRBJ1-2; a possible D gene is TRBD1 (5 bases). Trimming shortened V by 6 bases and J by 7 bases, and 21 bases separated the two germline ends. The CDR3 has 15 amino acids. This CDR3 is CASSRLGGGSFGYTF. CDR3 in DNA: TGTGCCAGCAGCCGGCTGGGGGGTGGCTCCTTTGGCTACACCTTC.

The rearrangement uses TRBV13 and TRBJ1-2; D gene ambiguous. CDR1 PRHDT and CDR2 FYEKMQ come from the germline V gene (reference sequence). The V gene lost 8 bases and the J gene lost 2 bases, with 12 bases spanning the gap. The CDR3 spans 13 residues. CDR3 loop: CASVLGRNYGYTF. The CDR3 coding sequence is TGTGCCAGCGTCTTAGGCCGCAACTATGGCTACACCTTC.

This sequence joins TRBV20-1 and TRBJ2-1; the match to TRBD1 covers 7 bases. Per the germline V gene, CDR1 is DFQATT and CDR2 is SNEGSKA (reference sequence). Unmatched junction bases numbered 8, after V lost 3 bases and J lost 6 bases. The length of the CDR3 is 14 residues. Here the CDR3 reads CSASLTGASNEQFF. The DNA for the CDR3 is TGCAGTGCTAGCCTCACAGGGGCCAGCAATGAGCAGTTCTTC.